The present T cell receptor (beta chain) was sequenced within a study of cytomegalovirus exposure and HLA in healthy donors (dated by TCRdb to between 2016 and 2019). Background for the entire study: According to an earlier analysis of a few hundred of the donors, about 190 million T cells yielded some 110 million unique TCR beta sequences and 276 Gb of sequence data. The later analysis used no new phenotypic data to find candidate immune exposures, relying instead on TCR beta sequences and their occurrence across donors. A later analysis re-examined previously published TCR beta repertoires from several hundred donors and added high-resolution HLA genotyping to investigate patterns of TCR occurrence. Of the roughly 410 genotyped donors, more than 75% were placed in the genetic ancestry cluster associated with self-reported Caucasian donors. An early release that covered approximately 600 HLA-typed donors contained 250 to 350 gigabases of sequencing data and tens of millions of unique TCR sequences. Because of strong linkage in the cohort, roughly five DR-DQ haplotypes were treated as single units for association and clustering. To predict cytomegalovirus infection status, the study brought together high-throughput TCR immunosequencing, statistical association of individual TCRs with disease status, and machine learning. The study was designed to test whether signatures of past pathogen exposure could be identified by cataloging public T cell receptors. Using immunosequencing, the study profiled T cell repertoires from 666 subjects and related those repertoires to cytomegalovirus serostatus. The number of donors typed differed by locus, with 629-630 for A, B, C, DRB1 and DQB1, around 500 for DQA1, under 610 for DPA1, and 472 for DPB1. Among around 400 genotyped donors of the cohort, an average of about 240,000 unique TCR beta nucleotide sequences was sequenced per donor, of which approximately 19% were non-productive. HLA typing covered class I and class II loci at four-digit resolution. A later genetic analysis took genome-wide SNP genotypes for about 65% of the 666 donors and used that subset as a discovery cohort. In addition to the first cohort of 500 to 850 subjects, a separate validation cohort of approximately 120 different subjects was used. All discovery cohort repertoires had been generated on a single sequencing platform. Donor age, sex, ethnicity and CMV serostatus were collected together with the repertoire data. An earlier analysis of roughly 580 of the donors used high-throughput TCR beta sequencing to judge whether each TCR beta V gene segment behaved as functional or pseudogenic.

There are 16 amino acids in the CDR3, from cysteine to phenylalanine inclusive. Only CDR3 DNA remains: 48 bases, in frame from the first base. The germline V gene provides CDR1 SNHLY and CDR2 FYNNEI. V lost 0 bases and J lost 7 bases, and the count of bases not matched to a germline gene is 5. The receptor library was made with the immunoSEQ multiplex PCR assay. A mixture of 60 forward primers for TCR Vbeta segments and 13 reverse primers for TCR Jbeta segments was used in the multiplex PCR. The CDR3 region of rearranged TCR beta genes was amplified from genomic DNA by a multiplex PCR assay. The Illumina HiSeq System was used to sequence the amplified TCR beta libraries as 87-base-pair reads. In the paper's pipeline: Across the roughly 700 repertoires, a later analysis counted some 81 million unique TCR beta chains, some 11 million of which were shared by at least two donors. To remove PCR and sequencing errors, raw reads were error-corrected and collapsed into unique sequences using a nearest-neighbor algorithm that merged closely related sequences. To assign V, D and J gene segments, CDR3 sequences were aligned to IMGT reference sequences. For a sequence to be retained, at least a six-nucleotide match to both a V gene segment and a J gene segment was required. A rearrangement was called productive if the CDR3 had no stop codons and remained in frame with V and J, and every other rearrangement was called non-productive. CDR3 was defined according to IMGT convention as the region running from the second conserved V-encoded cysteine to the conserved J-encoded phenylalanine. Sequences without an unambiguous match to a single V gene segment were excluded from the earlier analysis of almost 600 of the donors. An earlier analysis of roughly 590 of the donors called V segments functional above 56.7% productive rearrangements and segregating when the between-donor standard deviation exceeded 5%. To diagnose cytomegalovirus status from the catalog of TCR beta chain sequences, a statistical classification framework was built. A later analysis assigned V and J genes by comparing TCR nucleotide sequences with IMGT/GENE-DB human TR gene sequences. Using the TCRdist pipeline, a later analysis assigned CDR3 sequences along with most-parsimonious VDJ recombination scenarios. In a later analysis, each TCR beta chain was defined by its CDR3 amino acid sequence together with its V-gene family, and reads lacking a unique V-gene family were excluded. In a later analysis, 450 to 600 highly shared, low-generation-probability nucleotide sequences were removed to address suspected cross-contamination and a sequencing artifact. In a later analysis, a clonal expansion index for each public chain was calculated from normalized within-repertoire ranks of inferred template counts. In a later analysis, generation probabilities were computed with a VDJ recombination model fitted to out-of-frame rearrangements, and the resulting probabilities were checked against IGoR. Hypergeometric tests were used in a later analysis to score TCR-TCR, TCR-HLA and TCR-CMV co-occurrence, with a repertoire-size bias correction applied to the TCR pairs. A later analysis estimated false discovery rates by permuting HLA or CMV assignments 20 times. A later analysis grouped co-occurring TCRs with DBSCAN, adding TCRdist sequence similarity when clustering within HLA-allele-positive subsets. Repertoires with fewer than 30,000 or more than 120,000 public chains, plus five repertoires with anomalous nucleotide sharing, were excluded from co-occurrence clustering. TCRdb carries this immuneACCESS record with in-frame sequences only. Its versions omit some clonotypes, under half of them owing to an unresolved V gene in the studies checked, with the rest unexplained. The V and J calls and clone size are taken from that table; D and trimming were inferred from the DNA. The sample contains about 130,000 clones, roughly 78% of them found a single time. 3% to 4.5% of the sample rests with the top ten.

What the authors observed across the whole study: In a later analysis, HLA-associated TCR beta chains showed more clonal expansion and lower generation probabilities than non-associated chains that were equally common. An association between a missense DCLRE1C variant and V-gene and J-gene trimming of TCR beta chains was found in a later genetic analysis and replicated in an independent cohort. Because the 87-base-pair reads could not distinguish some IMGT-functional V segments, including TRBV6-2 and TRBV6-3, those segments were excluded. The authors suggested that the approach could potentially be extended to other disease states and immunological phenotypes. Linkage disequilibrium might explain the correlated functional status among segregating V segments, but an unknown experimental factor could not be excluded. A later analysis reported that several top co-occurrence clusters appeared linked to parvovirus B19, influenza, CMV and Epstein-Barr virus. A later analysis found that TCR association rates varied across HLA loci, with DRB1 alleles showing the most associated TCRs and HLA-C alleles the fewest. The study gave a list of 150 to 200 TCR beta chains associated with cytomegalovirus. A further reported finding was that TCR beta sequences accurately predicted the HLA-A and HLA-B alleles for most subjects in the first cohort. The earlier analysis of a few hundred of the donors excluded approximately 17 rarely observed V segments, including chromosome 9 orphons, because counts were too low. A cluster of highly shared sequence variants was judged likely to be a technical artifact of the sequencing pipeline. Specific HLA alleles were associated with 15,000 to 20,000 TCR beta sequences at a false discovery rate of 0.05 in a later analysis. In vitro tests confirmed that three of the cytomegalovirus-associated TCR beta chains recognize cytomegalovirus antigens. A later analysis found that most CMV-associated TCR beta chains appeared HLA-restricted, with HLA associations seemingly driven largely by CMV exposure. The only immune exposure information available for the cohort was CMV serostatus. Roughly uniform sequencing depth across donors was assumed in presence/absence analyses, although this assumption may not hold. The classifier was reported to diagnose cytomegalovirus status with high specificity and sensitivity in both the original cohort and the validation cohort. Assigning TCR associations to individual alleles was difficult when HLA alleles, especially DR and DQ, strongly co-occurred. A later genetic analysis reported fewer N-insertions in productive TCRs among donors in an Asian-associated ancestry cluster than the roughly 700-donor mean. While some public TCRs were present in many individuals, most TCR sequences turned up only very rarely across donors. HLA typing was unavailable for some donors at each locus, so association tests used only the typed subset. In an earlier analysis of some 540 of the donors, most TCR beta V segments appeared in productive rearrangements about 87% or about 30% of the time, broadly matching IMGT annotations. In this cohort, only TCR beta chains were sequenced, and detectable features were limited by the absence of alpha or paired-chain data.

The cohort was made up of hundreds of healthy bone marrow donors. Cohort members were all nominally healthy when sampled, although unrecorded immune exposures were likely present. The donor was CMV seronegative and belonged to the group of 380 or so seronegative cohort members. Every donor gave a peripheral blood sample, and the peripheral blood mononuclear cells from that sample were used for TCR beta sequencing. Genomic DNA extraction from the blood cell samples was performed with the Qiagen DNeasy Blood Extraction Kit. This clone turned up a few times. The antigen it recognizes is unknown. Base qualities are not at hand, and no much larger clone is one base apart.

The receptor was derived from a young man in good health and CMV-seronegative. The specimen was PBMCs. The chain joins TRBV2 to TRBJ1-6, and TRBD1 matches 8 of the central bases. The CDR3 region reads CASSEAESGGNSPLHF. The nucleotides are TGTGCCAGCAGTGAAGCGGAGTCAGGGGGCAATTCACCCCTCCACTTT.